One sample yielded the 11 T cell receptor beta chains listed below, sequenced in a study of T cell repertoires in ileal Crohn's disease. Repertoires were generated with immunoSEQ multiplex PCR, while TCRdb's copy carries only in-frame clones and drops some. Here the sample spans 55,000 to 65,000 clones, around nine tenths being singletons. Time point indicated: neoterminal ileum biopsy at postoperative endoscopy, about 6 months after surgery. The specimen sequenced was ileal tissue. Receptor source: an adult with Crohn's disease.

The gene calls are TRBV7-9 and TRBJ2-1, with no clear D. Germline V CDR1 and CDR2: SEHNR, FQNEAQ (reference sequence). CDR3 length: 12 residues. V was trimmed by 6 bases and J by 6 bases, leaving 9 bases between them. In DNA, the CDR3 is TGTGCCAGCAGTTTTACAACCAATGAGCAGTTCTTC. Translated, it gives CASSFTTNEQFF.

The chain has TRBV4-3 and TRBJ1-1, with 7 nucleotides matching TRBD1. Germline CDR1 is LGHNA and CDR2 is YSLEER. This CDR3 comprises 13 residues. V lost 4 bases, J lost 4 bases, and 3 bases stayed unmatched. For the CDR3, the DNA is TGCGCCAGCAGCCGGGCAGGGGGCACTGAAGCTTTCTTT. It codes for CASSRAGGTEAFF.

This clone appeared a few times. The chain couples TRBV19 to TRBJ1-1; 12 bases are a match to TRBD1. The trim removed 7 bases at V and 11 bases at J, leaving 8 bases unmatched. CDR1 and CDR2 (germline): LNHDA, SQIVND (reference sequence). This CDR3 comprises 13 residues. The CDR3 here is CASTGQGARDAFF. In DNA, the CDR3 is TGTGCCAGTACGGGACAGGGGGCGCGCGATGCTTTCTTT. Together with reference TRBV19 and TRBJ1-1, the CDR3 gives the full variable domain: DGGITQSPKYLFRKEGQNVTLSCEQNLNHDAMYWYRQDPGQGLRLIYYSQIVNDFQKGDIAEGYSVSREKKESFPLTVTSAQKNPTAFYLCASTGQGARDAFFGQGTRLTVV.

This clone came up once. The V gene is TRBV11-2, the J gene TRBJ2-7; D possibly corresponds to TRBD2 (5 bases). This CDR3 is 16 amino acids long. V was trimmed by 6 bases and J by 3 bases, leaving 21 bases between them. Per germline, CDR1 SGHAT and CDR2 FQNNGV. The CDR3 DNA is TGTGCCAGCAGGAGAGCTGAGGGTTCCCTTGGCTACGAGCAGTACTTC. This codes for CASRRAEGSLGYEQYF. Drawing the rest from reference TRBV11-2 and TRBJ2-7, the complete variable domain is EAGVAQSPRYKIIEKRQSVAFWCNPISGHATLYWYQQILGQGPKLLIQFQNNGVVDDSQLPKDRFSAERLKGVDSTLKIQPAKLEDSAVYLCASRRAEGSLGYEQYFGPGTRLTVT.

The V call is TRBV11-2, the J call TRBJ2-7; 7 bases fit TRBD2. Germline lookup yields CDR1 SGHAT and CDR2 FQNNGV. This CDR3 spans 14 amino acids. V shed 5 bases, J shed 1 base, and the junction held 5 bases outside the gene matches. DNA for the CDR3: TGTGCCAGCAGCCAGTGGGGGGGTTCCTACGAGCAGTACTTC. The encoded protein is CASSQWGGSYEQYF.

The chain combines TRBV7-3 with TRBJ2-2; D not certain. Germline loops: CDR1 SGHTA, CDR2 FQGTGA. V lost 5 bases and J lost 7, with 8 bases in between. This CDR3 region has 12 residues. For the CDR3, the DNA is TGTGCCAGCAGCGCAGATCGCGGGGAGCTGTTTTTT. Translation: CASSADRGELFF.

CDR3 nucleotides: TGTGCCAGCAGCCGTGGGGGAGGTACTGAAGCTTTCTTT. This gives the protein CASSRGGGTEAFF. This chain uses TRBV7-9 with TRBJ1-1; a weak D match, TRBD1 (5 bases). This CDR3 spans 13 amino acids. Germline V gene data show CDR1 as SEHNR and CDR2 as FQNEAQ (reference sequence). V shed 5 bases and J shed 5 bases, with 12 bases lying between them.

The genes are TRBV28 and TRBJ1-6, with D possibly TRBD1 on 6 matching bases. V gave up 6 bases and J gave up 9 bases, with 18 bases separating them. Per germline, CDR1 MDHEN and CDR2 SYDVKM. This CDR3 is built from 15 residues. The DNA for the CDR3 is TGTGCCAGCAGCCCGGTGGCAGGGGATCTTTCACCCCTCCACTTT. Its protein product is CASSPVAGDLSPLHF.

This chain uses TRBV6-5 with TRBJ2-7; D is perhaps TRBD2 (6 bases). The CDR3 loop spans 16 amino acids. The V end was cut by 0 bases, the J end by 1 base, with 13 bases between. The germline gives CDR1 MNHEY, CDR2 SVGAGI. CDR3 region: CASSYSISGLSYEQYF. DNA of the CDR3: TGTGCCAGCAGTTACTCGATCTCGGGACTGTCCTACGAGCAGTACTTC.

The CDR3 DNA reads TGTGCCAGCACCCCAGCAGGAGGGACTGAAGCTTTCTTT. It is translated as CASTPAGGTEAFF. The J gene is TRBJ1-1, the V gene TRBV28; D gene uncertain. The ends were cut back, 7 bases at V and 5 bases at J, with 14 bases in the middle. Germline V CDR1 and CDR2: MDHEN, SYDVKM. The CDR3 contains 13 residues.

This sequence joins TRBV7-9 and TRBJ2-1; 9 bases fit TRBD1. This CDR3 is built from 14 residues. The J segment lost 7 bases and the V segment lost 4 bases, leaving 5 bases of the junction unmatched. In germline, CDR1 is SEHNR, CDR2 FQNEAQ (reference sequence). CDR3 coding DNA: TGTGCCAGCAGCTCGGGACAGGGCAGGAATGAGCAGTTCTTC. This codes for CASSSGQGRNEQFF.